Listed here are 30 T cell receptor beta chains from one sample, sequenced in a study of Tregs in tolerant kidney transplant recipients. The method was immunoSEQ multiplex PCR; TCRdb's version includes in-frame clones alone and lacks a portion of them. The sample lists over 55,000 clones, 65% to 85% occurring once. The specimen was CD4+ T cells from blood. Receptors originate from a human donor in good health.

A single count supports this clone. The rearrangement links TRBV2 to TRBJ2-7, with 8 positions matching TRBD2. Trimming cost V 3 bases and J 1 base; bases outside gene matches: 2. The length of the CDR3 is 14 residues. Germline CDR1 reads SNHLY; CDR2 reads FYNNEI. The DNA for the CDR3 is TGTGCCAGCAGTGAGATAGCGGGATCCTACGAGCAGTACTTC. It translates to CASSEIAGSYEQYF.

V is TRBV20-1 and J is TRBJ1-3; D is uncertain. V lost 7 bases, J lost 1 base, and 5 bases lay in between. The CDR3 is 11 amino acids. Germline V gene sequence: CDR1 DFQATT, CDR2 SNEGSKA (reference sequence). CDR3 in amino acids: CSVRSGNTIYF. The CDR3 coding sequence is TGCAGTGTCAGGTCTGGAAACACCATATATTTT.

This rearrangement joins TRBV2 to TRBJ2-7, with D perhaps matching TRBD1 (6 bases). The CDR3 covers 13 residues. The ends were cut back, 7 bases at V and 4 bases at J, with 14 bases in the middle. Per the germline V gene, CDR1 is SNHLY and CDR2 is FYNNEI. CDR3 amino acids: CASTTDSPYEQYF. DNA for the CDR3: TGTGCCAGCACTACGGACAGCCCATACGAGCAGTACTTC.

The chain links TRBV5-1 to TRBJ2-5, with D perhaps TRBD1 (6 bases). The CDR3 contains 17 residues. The V end lost 4 bases, the J end lost 2 bases, and 21 bases lay between the germline ends. CDR1 and CDR2 (germline): SGHRS, YFSETQ. The CDR3: CASSPKRDKWGQETQYF. The DNA of the CDR3 is TGCGCCAGCAGCCCCAAACGGGACAAATGGGGACAAGAGACCCAGTACTTC.

The rearrangement joins TRBV30 to TRBJ1-5; a possible D gene is TRBD1 (5 bases). CDR1 GTSNPN and CDR2 SVGIG come from the germline V gene (reference sequence). The CDR3 totals 14 residues. Deletions cut 2 bases from V and 7 bases from J, with 15 bases between. The CDR3 coding sequence is TGTGCCTGGAGTTTAGAGGGGAAAGGGCAGCCCCAGCATTTT. This gives the protein CAWSLEGKGQPQHF.

The table lists this clone with a few counts. CDR3 in DNA: TGTGCCAGCAGCTTAGGCCTTTTGGGACAGGGGGCGTACGAGCAGTACTTC. Its protein product is CASSLGLLGQGAYEQYF. This rearrangement joins TRBV13 to TRBJ2-7; 12 nucleotides align to TRBD1. V lost 0 bases and J lost 4; bases outside the gene matches: 7. Germline V gene sequence: CDR1 PRHDT, CDR2 FYEKMQ (reference sequence). CDR3 length: 17 amino acids.

This chain links TRBV7-2 with TRBJ1-2, with D tentatively TRBD1 (5 bases). Trimming left V 4 bases short and J 6 bases short, with 9 bases between. Germline lookup yields CDR1 SGHTA and CDR2 FQGNSA. The CDR3 has 12 amino acids. The CDR3 DNA reads TGTGCCAGCAGCTCCTTCAGGGATGGCTACACCTTC. It encodes CASSSFRDGYTF.

J is TRBJ1-2 and V is TRBV5-6; D gene uncertain. The CDR3 runs to 16 residues. Trimming stripped 4 bases from V and 0 bases from J, with 16 bases between. Germline values: CDR1 SGHDT, CDR2 YYEEEE. The CDR3 DNA reads TGTGCCAGCAGCCCCCAAAAGTTTTTAGCTAACTATGGCTACACCTTC. It is translated as CASSPQKFLANYGYTF.

The rearrangement uses TRBV11-2 and TRBJ2-2, with 8 bases that match TRBD2. The trim removed 1 base at V and 6 bases at J, leaving 1 base unmatched. The CDR3 spans 14 residues. CDR1 is SGHAT and CDR2 is FQNNGV in the germline V gene. CDR3 sequence: CASSLVLAAGELFF. CDR3 nucleotides: TGTGCCAGCAGCTTAGTACTAGCGGCCGGGGAGCTGTTTTTT.

This clone has just one count. This chain joins TRBV18 and TRBJ2-3; the D gene is possibly TRBD1 (5 bases). The germline V and J ends were trimmed by 4 bases and 1 base, with 12 bases remaining between them. Germline assignment: CDR1 KGHSH and CDR2 LQKENI. The CDR3 extends over 15 amino acids. This chain's CDR3 is CASSLFWGGTDTQYF. The CDR3 coding sequence is TGTGCCAGCTCACTATTCTGGGGCGGCACAGATACGCAGTATTTT.

The chain carries TRBV11-3 and TRBJ1-6; TRBD1 might be the D (6 bases). Trimming took 0 bases from V and 10 from J, leaving 7 bases between them. Germline V CDR1 and CDR2: SGHNT, YENEEA. The CDR3 totals 13 residues. CDR3 coding DNA: TGTGCCAGCAGCTTAGAGACAGGCTCACCCCTCCACTTT. Translating it yields CASSLETGSPLHF.

Worth noting for this clone: At one of its ends the junction is not consistent with the germline gene, which may arise from a read error. The V and J genes are TRBV5-1 and TRBJ1-6, with a possible D match to TRBD1 (6 bases). The CDR3 extends over 14 amino acids. Germline values: CDR1 SGHRS, CDR2 YFSETQ. CDR3 sequence: CASSDGDNNSPLHF. CDR3 nucleotide sequence: TGCGCCAGCAGCGATGGGGACAATAACTCACCCCTCCACTTT.

The chain joins TRBV27 to TRBJ2-5, with 7 bases that match TRBD1. The CDR3 has 15 amino acids. Germline lookup yields CDR1 MNHEY and CDR2 SMNVEV (reference sequence). Trimming removed 5 bases from V and 2 bases from J; junction bases left unmatched: 8. The CDR3: CASSPRGQRQETQYF. The CDR3 DNA sequence: TGTGCCAGCAGTCCCCGGGGACAGCGACAAGAGACCCAGTACTTC.

The V call is TRBV11-3, the J call TRBJ2-2; 9 bases agree with TRBD1. Trimming at V came to 5 bases and at J to 9 bases, leaving 7 bases not matched to a gene. Germline CDR1 is SGHNT and CDR2 is YENEEA. CDR3 length equals 14 residues. The CDR3, as DNA: TGTGCCAGCAGCCCCGGGACAGGGAGCCGGGAGCTGTTTTTT. Residues: CASSPGTGSRELFF.

This chain connects TRBV7-2 to TRBJ2-7, with 7 bases aligning to TRBD1. After removal of 5 bases from V and 6 bases from J, the junction contained 10 bases not matched to a gene. CDR3 size: 14 residues. Germline values: CDR1 SGHTA, CDR2 FQGNSA. CDR3 sequence (DNA): TGTGCCAGCAGCCAAGCCAGGGGGTTAGGCGAGCAGTACTTC. It translates to CASSQARGLGEQYF. The whole variable domain, filled in from reference TRBV7-2 and TRBJ2-7, reads GAGVSQSPSNKVTEKGKDVELRCDPISGHTALYWYRQSLGQGLEFLIYFQGNSAPDKSGLPSDRFSAERTGGSVSTLTIQRTQQEDSAVYLCASSQARGLGEQYFGPGTRLTVT.

V usage is TRBV7-8 and J usage is TRBJ1-5; perhaps TRBD1 as D (6 bases). Germline values: CDR1 SGHVS, CDR2 FQNEAQ. The CDR3 runs to 17 residues. Trimming shortened V by 2 bases and J by 7 bases, and 21 bases separated the two germline ends. The DNA of the CDR3 is TGTGCCAGCAGCTTAAACGCCCTCCAGGGGAGGAGACAGCCCCAGCATTTT. Residues: CASSLNALQGRRQPQHF. The whole variable domain, remainder taken from reference TRBV7-8 and TRBJ1-5, is GAGVSQSPRYKVAKRGQDVALRCDPISGHVSLFWYQQALGQGPEFLTYFQNEAQLDKSGLPSDRFFAERPEGSVSTLKIQRTQQEDSAVYLCASSLNALQGRRQPQHFGDGTRLSIL.

The CDR3 reads CAISYGPPPETQYF. DNA of the CDR3: TGTGCCATCTCCTACGGACCCCCCCCCGAGACCCAGTACTTC. The chain couples TRBV10-3 to TRBJ2-5; D is ambiguous. Trimming took off 8 bases at V and 5 bases at J, with 18 bases between the two ends. This CDR3 has 14 residues. The germline gives CDR1 ENHRY, CDR2 SYGVKD.

The J gene is TRBJ2-1, the V gene TRBV5-8; D call uncertain. The V end lost 5 bases, the J end lost 3 bases, and 6 bases lay between the germline ends. The CDR3 loop spans 12 amino acids. From germline, CDR1 is SGHTS and CDR2 YDEGEE. The chain's CDR3 is CASSLIYNEQFF. The CDR3 nucleotides read TGTGCCAGCAGTTTGATCTACAATGAGCAGTTCTTC.

The V and J genes are TRBV2 and TRBJ1-4, with D perhaps TRBD1 (5 bases). The germline gives CDR1 SNHLY, CDR2 FYNNEI. V shed 6 bases and J shed 7 bases, with 12 bases lying between them. The CDR3 consists of 13 residues. CDR3 protein: CASSRGALEKLFF. Here the CDR3 DNA reads TGTGCCAGCAGCCGAGGGGCCCTTGAAAAACTGTTTTTT. Filled out from reference TRBV2 and TRBJ1-4, the complete variable domain reads EPEVTQTPSHQVTQMGQEVILRCVPISNHLYFYWYRQILGQKVEFLVSFYNNEISEKSEIFDDQFSVERPDGSNFTLKIRSTKLEDSAMYFCASSRGALEKLFFGSGTQLSVL.

The chain has TRBV5-1 and TRBJ2-6; the match to TRBD2 covers 12 bases. The germline CDR1 and CDR2 sequences are SGHRS and YFSETQ. Unmatched junction bases numbered 1, after V lost 4 bases and J lost 2 bases. The CDR3 is 16 residues long. The CDR3 DNA reads TGCGCCAGCAGCCGACTAGCGGGAGCTGGGGCCAACGTCCTGACTTTC. Translated, it gives CASSRLAGAGANVLTF.

The rearrangement uses TRBV20-1 and TRBJ2-1, with 7 nucleotides matching TRBD1. The CDR3 is 11 residues long. Trimming at V came to 6 bases and at J to 9 bases, leaving 5 bases not matched to a gene. Germline CDR1 reads DFQATT; CDR2 reads SNEGSKA (reference sequence). CDR3 nucleotides: TGCAGTGCCCCAGGGGGAGCTGAGCAGTTCTTC. Its protein is CSAPGGAEQFF.

The chain employs TRBV6-1 and TRBJ2-3, with TRBD1 matching 9 bases. There are 15 residues in the CDR3. V lost 7 bases, J lost 2 bases, and 7 bases stayed unmatched. The V gene's germline CDR1 is MNHNS and CDR2 SASEGT. The CDR3 loop reads CASKQGAISTDTQYF. The CDR3 DNA follows: TGTGCCAGCAAACAGGGGGCGATTTCCACAGATACGCAGTATTTT.

The CDR3 DNA sequence: TGTGCCAGCACCCTCTTTCCCGGGACAGGGGGTGATGGCTACACCTTC. This gives the protein CASTLFPGTGGDGYTF. The chain recombines TRBV5-5 with TRBJ1-2; 11 bases line up with TRBD1. The junction had 13 bases not matched to a gene; V was cut back by 6 bases and J by 6 bases. The V gene's germline CDR1 is SGHKS and CDR2 YYEKEE (reference sequence). The CDR3 consists of 16 residues.

V usage is TRBV7-9 and J usage is TRBJ2-5; D remains unclear. Trimming cost V 4 bases and J 5 bases, with 5 bases left between them. Germline values: CDR1 SEHNR, CDR2 FQNEAQ (reference sequence). CDR3 length: 11 residues. CDR3 in DNA: TGTGCCAGCAGCTCTGAGGAGACCCAGTACTTC. It encodes CASSSEETQYF.

This clone was observed at least ten times. The chain recombines TRBV4-2 with TRBJ1-5, with D possibly matching TRBD1 (6 bases). The CDR3 runs 16 residues. Trimming removed 4 bases at V and 0 bases at J, with 13 bases between. Germline CDR1 reads LGHNA; CDR2 reads YNFKEQ. The CDR3 DNA follows: TGTGCCAGCAGCCCGGGGGGGGCTAATAGCAATCAGCCCCAGCATTTT. Encoded protein: CASSPGGANSNQPQHF.

The CDR3 sequence is CAWSVRGVISYTLHF. DNA of the CDR3: TGTGCCTGGAGTGTACGGGGGGTAATTAGCTATACCCTCCACTTT. This chain connects TRBV30 to TRBJ1-6; tentative D call: TRBD1 (5 bases). Germline CDR1 reads GTSNPN; CDR2 reads SVGIG (reference sequence). This CDR3 has 15 amino acids. Trimming left V 0 bases short and J 14 bases short, with 20 bases between.

The V call is TRBV9, the J call TRBJ2-2; 7 bases agree with TRBD2. The junction had 7 bases not matched to a gene; V was cut back by 0 bases and J by 5 bases. CDR3 length equals 16 residues. Germline V lookup: CDR1 SGDLS, CDR2 YYNGEE. Written as DNA, the CDR3 is TGTGCCAGCAGCGTAGGGGCTCAGGGAGGGACCGGGGAGCTGTTTTTT. Protein: CASSVGAQGGTGELFF.

In the case of this clone: This specimen includes other DNA sequences encoding the same CDR3. This sequence joins TRBV30 and TRBJ1-3; D is possibly TRBD1 (5 bases). The CDR3 consists of 12 residues. V lost 4 bases to trimming and J lost 1 base, with 5 bases between them. Germline CDR1 and CDR2: GTSNPN and SVGIG (reference sequence). The CDR3 spells CAWTGSGNTIYF. CDR3 coding DNA: TGTGCCTGGACAGGGTCTGGAAACACCATATATTTT.

V usage is TRBV2 and J usage is TRBJ2-5; tentative D call: TRBD1 (6 bases). This CDR3 contains 13 residues. Germline CDR1 SNHLY, CDR2 FYNNEI. V dropped 6 bases and J dropped 2 bases, with 10 bases sitting between them. The CDR3 DNA reads TGTGCCAGCAGCCGGGACATACAAGAGACCCAGTACTTC. Translated: CASSRDIQETQYF.

This clone occurred a few times. CDR3 nucleotides: TGCGCCAGCAGCTCCGGGACTTTCAACACCGGGGAGCTGTTTTTT. It specifies CASSSGTFNTGELFF. The V gene is TRBV5-1, the J gene TRBJ2-2, with D perhaps matching TRBD2 (6 bases). The CDR3 contains 15 residues. CDR1 and CDR2 (germline): SGHRS, YFSETQ. The V end lost 3 bases, the J end lost 2 bases, and 11 bases lay between the germline ends.